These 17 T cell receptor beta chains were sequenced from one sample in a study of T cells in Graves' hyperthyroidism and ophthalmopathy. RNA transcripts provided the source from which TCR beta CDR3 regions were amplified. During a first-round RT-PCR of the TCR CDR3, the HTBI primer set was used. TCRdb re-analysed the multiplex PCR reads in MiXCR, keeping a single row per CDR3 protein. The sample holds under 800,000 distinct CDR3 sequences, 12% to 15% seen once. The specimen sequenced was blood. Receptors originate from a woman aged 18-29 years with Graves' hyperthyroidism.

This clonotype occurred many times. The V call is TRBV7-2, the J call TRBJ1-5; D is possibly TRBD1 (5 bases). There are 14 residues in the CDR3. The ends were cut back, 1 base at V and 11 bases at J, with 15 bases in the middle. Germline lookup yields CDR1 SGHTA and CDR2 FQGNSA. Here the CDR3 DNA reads TGTGCCAGCAGCTTAGTCAGGGACGCTCTGGCCCAGCATTTT. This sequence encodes CASSLVRDALAQHF.

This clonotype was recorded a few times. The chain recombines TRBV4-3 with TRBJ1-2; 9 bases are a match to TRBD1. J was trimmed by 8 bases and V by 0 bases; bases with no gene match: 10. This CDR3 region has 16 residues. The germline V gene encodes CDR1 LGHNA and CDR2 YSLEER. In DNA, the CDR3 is TGCGCCAGCAGCCAAGATTGGGGACAGGGCTCGAGGGGCTACACCTTC. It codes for CASSQDWGQGSRGYTF.

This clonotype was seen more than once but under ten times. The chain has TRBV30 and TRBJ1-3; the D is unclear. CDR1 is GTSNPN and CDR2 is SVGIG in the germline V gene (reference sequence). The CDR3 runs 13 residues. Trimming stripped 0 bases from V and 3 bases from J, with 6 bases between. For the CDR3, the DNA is TGTGCCTGGAGTGTAGCCAGTGGAAACACCATATATTTT. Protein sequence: CAWSVASGNTIYF.

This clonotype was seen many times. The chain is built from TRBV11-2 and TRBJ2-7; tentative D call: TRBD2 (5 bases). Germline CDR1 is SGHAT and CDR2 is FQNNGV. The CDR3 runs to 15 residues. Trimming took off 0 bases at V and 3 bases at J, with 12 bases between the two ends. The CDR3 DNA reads TGTGCCAGCAGCTTAGATTTCGGGGAACGCTACGAGCAGTACTTC. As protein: CASSLDFGERYEQYF.

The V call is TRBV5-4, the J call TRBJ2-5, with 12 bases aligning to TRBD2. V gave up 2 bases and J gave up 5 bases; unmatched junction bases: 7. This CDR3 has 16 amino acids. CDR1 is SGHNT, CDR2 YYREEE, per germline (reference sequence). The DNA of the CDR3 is TGTGCCAGCAGCTTCCACCTACTAGCGGGAGGTGAGACCCAGTACTTC. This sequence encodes CASSFHLLAGGETQYF.

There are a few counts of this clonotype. The CDR3: CASRRHGSGNQPQHF. Written as DNA, the CDR3 is TGTGCCAGCAGACGACACGGTAGTGGCAATCAGCCCCAGCATTTT. The chain combines TRBV6-2 or TRBV6-3 with TRBJ1-5; unclear D gene. The CDR3 length is 15 residues. In germline, CDR1 is MNHEY, CDR2 SVGEGT. V lost 6 bases and J lost 2, with 14 bases in between.

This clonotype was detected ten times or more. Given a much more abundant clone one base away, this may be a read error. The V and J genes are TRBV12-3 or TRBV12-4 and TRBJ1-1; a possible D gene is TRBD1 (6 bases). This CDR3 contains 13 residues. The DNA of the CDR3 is TGTGCCAGCAGTCGCCAGGGGAACACTGAAACTTTCTTT. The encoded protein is CASSRQGNTETFF.

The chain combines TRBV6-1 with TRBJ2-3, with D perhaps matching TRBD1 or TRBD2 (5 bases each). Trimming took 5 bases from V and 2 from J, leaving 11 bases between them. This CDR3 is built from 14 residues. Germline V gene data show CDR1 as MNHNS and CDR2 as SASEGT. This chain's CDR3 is CASSWGRHTDTQYF. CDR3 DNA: TGTGCCAGCAGTTGGGGGAGACACACAGATACGCAGTATTTT.

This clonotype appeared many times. The DNA of the CDR3 is TGTGCCAGCAGCTTGGGCCCCGCGAACCCCTACGAGCAGTACTTC. Translation gives CASSLGPANPYEQYF. The V gene is TRBV5-5, the J gene TRBJ2-7; D not certain. The length of the CDR3 is 15 residues. Per germline, CDR1 SGHKS and CDR2 YYEKEE (reference sequence). The V end lost 0 bases, the J end lost 2 bases, and 12 bases lay between the germline ends.

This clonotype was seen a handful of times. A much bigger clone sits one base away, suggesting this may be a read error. In DNA form, the CDR3 reads TGTGCCAGCAGCCAAGTGGGGGACTACGGGCAGTACTTC. It encodes CASSQVGDYGQYF. This rearrangement joins TRBV14 to TRBJ2-7, with 7 bases identical to TRBD2. CDR1 is SGHDN and CDR2 is FVKESK in the germline V gene. The CDR3 spans 13 residues.

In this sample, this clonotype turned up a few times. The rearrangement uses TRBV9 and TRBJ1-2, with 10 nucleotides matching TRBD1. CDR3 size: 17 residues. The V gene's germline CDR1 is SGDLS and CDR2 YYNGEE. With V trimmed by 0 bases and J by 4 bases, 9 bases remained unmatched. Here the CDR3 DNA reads TGTGCCAGCAGCGTAGAGGGACAGGGGTATGGTTCCTATGGCTACACCTTC. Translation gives CASSVEGQGYGSYGYTF.

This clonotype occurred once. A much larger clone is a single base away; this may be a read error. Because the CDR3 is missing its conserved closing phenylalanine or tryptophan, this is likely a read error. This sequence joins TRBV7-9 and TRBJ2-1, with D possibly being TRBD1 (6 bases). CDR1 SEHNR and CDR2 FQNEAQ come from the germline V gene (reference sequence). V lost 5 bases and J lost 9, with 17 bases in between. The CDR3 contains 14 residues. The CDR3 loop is CASSVGFQGLEQFL. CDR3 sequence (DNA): TGTGCCAGCAGCGTAGGTTTCCAGGGGCTTGAGCAGTTCCTC.

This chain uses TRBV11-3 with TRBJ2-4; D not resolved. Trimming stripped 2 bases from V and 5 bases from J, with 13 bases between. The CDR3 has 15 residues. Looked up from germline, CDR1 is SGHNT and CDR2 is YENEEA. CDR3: CASSLNSRMENIQYF. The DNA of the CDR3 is TGTGCCAGCAGCTTAAATAGCAGGATGGAAAACATTCAGTACTTC.

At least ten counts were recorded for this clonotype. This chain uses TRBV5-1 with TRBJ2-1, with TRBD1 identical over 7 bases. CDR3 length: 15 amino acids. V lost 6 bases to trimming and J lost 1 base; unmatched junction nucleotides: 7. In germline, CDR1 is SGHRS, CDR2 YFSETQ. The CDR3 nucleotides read TGCGCCAGCACTCCCCGACAGGGATCCTACAATGAGCAGTTCTTC. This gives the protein CASTPRQGSYNEQFF. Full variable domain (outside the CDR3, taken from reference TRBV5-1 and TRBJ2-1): KAGVTQTPRYLIKTRGQQVTLSCSPISGHRSVSWYQQTPGQGLQFLFEYFSETQRNKGNFPGRFSGRQFSNSRSEMNVSTLELGDSALYLCASTPRQGSYNEQFFGPGTRLTVL.

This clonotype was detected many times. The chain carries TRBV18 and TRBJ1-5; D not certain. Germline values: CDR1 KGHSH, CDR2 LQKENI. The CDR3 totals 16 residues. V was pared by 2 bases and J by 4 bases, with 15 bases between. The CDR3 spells CASSPSVAGPNQPQHF. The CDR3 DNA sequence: TGTGCCAGCTCACCATCCGTGGCAGGACCGAATCAGCCCCAGCATTTT. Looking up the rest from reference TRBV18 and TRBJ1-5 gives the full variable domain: NAGVMQNPRHLVRRRGQEARLRCSPMKGHSHVYWYRQLPEEGLKFMVYLQKENIIDESGMPKERFSAEFPKEGPSILRIQQVVRGDSAAYFCASSPSVAGPNQPQHFGDGTRLSIL.

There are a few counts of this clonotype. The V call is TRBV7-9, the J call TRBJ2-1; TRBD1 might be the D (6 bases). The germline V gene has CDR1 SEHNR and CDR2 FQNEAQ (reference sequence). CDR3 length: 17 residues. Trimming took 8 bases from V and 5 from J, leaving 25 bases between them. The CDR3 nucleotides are TGTGCCAGCGGCCACTCTCCGGGACACGGACCCGACAATGAGCAGTTCTTC. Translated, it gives CASGHSPGHGPDNEQFF. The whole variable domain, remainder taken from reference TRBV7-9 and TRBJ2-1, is DTGVSQNPRHKITKRGQNVTFRCDPISEHNRLYWYRQTLGQGPEFLTYFQNEAQLEKSRLLSDRFSAERPKGSFSTLEIQRTEQGDSAMYLCASGHSPGHGPDNEQFFGPGTRLTVL.

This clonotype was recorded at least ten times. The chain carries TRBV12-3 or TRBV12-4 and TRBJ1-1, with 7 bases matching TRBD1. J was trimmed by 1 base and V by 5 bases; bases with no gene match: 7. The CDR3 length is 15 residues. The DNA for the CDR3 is TGTGCCAGCAGTGAACAGGGGTTTGAGAACACTGAAGCTTTCTTT. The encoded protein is CASSEQGFENTEAFF.